This record looks at one TCR beta chain sequence and its context. The specificity of this receptor is unknown. No quality values exist for individual bases; no much larger clone is one base distant. This entry belongs to a study of blood T cells in healthy people across ages (dated by TCRdb to about 2015). Describing the broader study: Template switching captured roughly one uniquely barcoded TCR beta cDNA molecule per two T cells in model experiments. Using deep sequencing normalized with unique cDNA molecular identifiers, the study measured how TCR beta repertoire diversity changes with age. The donors were divided into four age groups: young (average around 16 years), middle-aged (around 41), aged (roughly 66) and long-lived (about 80). To avoid experimental bias, donors of different ages were randomly spread across the sequencing lanes. The study analyzed two additional independent replicas of 1 million unique cDNA reads from the same blood draw for two donors, one aged 18 to 30 and one aged 80 or older. Study-wide findings and limitations: Because donor CMV infection status was unknown, age-related changes in expanded clonotypes were potentially confounded. A strong correlation was found between observed TCR beta diversity and the percentage of naive T cells measured by flow cytometry. Bulk unsorted PBMC profiling prevented conclusive comparison of naive and antigen-experienced compartments. Compared with the aged group, more naive CD4+ T cells, fewer expanded clones and increased TCR diversity were shown by the long-lived group, suggesting age selection. As age increased, observed TCR beta diversity per million T cells dropped in a roughly linear way, and a significant reduction was already evident by age 40. Estimates of total diversity from one million sequenced T cells were regarded as lower bounds and underestimates.

To prepare the library, 5' RACE was applied. For sequencing, an Illumina HiSeq 2500 was employed. A second PCR of about 6 to 12 cycles was run with a J-beta primer mix and a sample-barcoded 5' primer. A template-switch 5' adaptor carrying 12 random nucleotides introduced a unique molecular identifier onto each TCR beta cDNA molecule. At least 3 million CDR3-containing paired-end reads were obtained from each sample. First-strand cDNA was synthesized from all RNA with the Mint cDNA synthesis kit, primed by a TRBC-specific oligonucleotide. After uracil-DNA glycosylase treatment, a first 18-cycle PCR used universal primers M1SS and BC2_uni_R on all cDNA. The original pipeline was this. For normalization, 1 million high-quality reads, each with a distinct molecular identifier, were randomly selected from each sample. Reads with shared molecular identifiers were discarded instead of being binned into consensus sequences. CDR3 identification, clonotype clustering and error correction used MiTCR with a Q25 quality threshold and the strictest error-elimination algorithm. Lower-bound total TCR beta diversity was estimated with a nonparametric unseen species model using Euler transformation. TCRdb cleaned the public reads at Q25 with fastp, built clones with MiXCR and kept in-frame beta chains. Records with the same CDR3 protein are collapsed into one entry carrying the most frequent genes and DNA. TCRdb, not the original authors, processed these V and J calls. The sample has about 1.8 million distinct CDR3 sequences on record, 49% of them singletons. The ten largest account for less than 2.5% of the sample.

The donors were 40 or so Caucasian individuals from Russia, aged 6 to 90 years, who were systemically healthy. Each donor gave ten milliliters of peripheral blood, collected into EDTA-treated Vacutainer tubes. Ficoll-Paque density-gradient centrifugation was used to isolate PBMCs, with at least 6 million per sample. Trizol reagent was used to extract total RNA from the PBMCs, yielding at least 6 micrograms per sample. Naive CD45RAhigh/CD27high T cell percentages were measured by flow cytometry on a PBMC aliquot from every donor. Sequences were obtained from blood. This TCR was recovered from a woman aged 40 to 55 in good health.

The sequenced DNA: TGTGCCAGCAGTTACGCTGACAAGGGTTCGCTAGAGACCCAGTACTTC. Translated, this is CASSYADKGSLETQYF. This sequence uses TRBV6-2 or TRBV6-3 and TRBJ2-5; the D gene lacks a confident call. Deletion took 2 bases off V and 4 bases off J, with a span of 17 bases between the germline ends. For CDR1 and CDR2, the germline V gene lists MNHEY and SVGEGT. From the cysteine up to the phenylalanine, the CDR3 has a length of 16 residues. Only CDR3 DNA remains: 48 bases, in frame from the first base.